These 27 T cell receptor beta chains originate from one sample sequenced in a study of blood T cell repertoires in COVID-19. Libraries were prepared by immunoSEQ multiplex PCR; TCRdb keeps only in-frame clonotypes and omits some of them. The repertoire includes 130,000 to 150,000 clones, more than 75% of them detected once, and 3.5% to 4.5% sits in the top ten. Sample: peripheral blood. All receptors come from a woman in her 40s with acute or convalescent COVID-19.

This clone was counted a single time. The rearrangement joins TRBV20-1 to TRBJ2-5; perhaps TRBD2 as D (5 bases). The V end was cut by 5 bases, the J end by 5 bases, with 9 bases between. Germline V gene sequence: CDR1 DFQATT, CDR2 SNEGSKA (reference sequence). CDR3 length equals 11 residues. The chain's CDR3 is CSAAERETQYF. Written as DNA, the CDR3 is TGCAGTGCTGCAGAGCGGGAGACCCAGTACTTC.

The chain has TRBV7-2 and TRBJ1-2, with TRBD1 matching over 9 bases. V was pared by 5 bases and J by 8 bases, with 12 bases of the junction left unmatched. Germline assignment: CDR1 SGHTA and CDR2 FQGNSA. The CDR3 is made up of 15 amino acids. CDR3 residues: CASSVRGGQGKGYTF. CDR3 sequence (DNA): TGTGCCAGCAGCGTACGAGGGGGACAGGGTAAAGGCTACACCTTC.

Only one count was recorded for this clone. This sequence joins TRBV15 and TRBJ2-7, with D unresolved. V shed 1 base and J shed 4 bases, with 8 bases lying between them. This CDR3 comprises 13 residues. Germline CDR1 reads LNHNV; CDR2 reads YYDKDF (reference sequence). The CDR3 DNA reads TGTGCCACCAGCAGAGGAACCAGTTACGAGCAGTACTTC. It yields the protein CATSRGTSYEQYF.

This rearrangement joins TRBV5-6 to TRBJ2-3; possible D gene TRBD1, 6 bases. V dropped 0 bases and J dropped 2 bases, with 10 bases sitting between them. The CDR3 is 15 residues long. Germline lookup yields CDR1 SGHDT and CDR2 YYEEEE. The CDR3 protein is CASSLGQVFTDTQYF. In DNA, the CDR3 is TGTGCCAGCAGCTTGGGACAGGTTTTCACAGATACGCAGTATTTT. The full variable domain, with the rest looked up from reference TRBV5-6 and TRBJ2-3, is DAGVTQSPTHLIKTRGQQVTLRCSPKSGHDTVSWYQQALGQGPQFIFQYYEEEERQRGNFPDRFSGHQFPNYSSELNVNALLLGDSALYLCASSLGQVFTDTQYFGPGTRLTVL.

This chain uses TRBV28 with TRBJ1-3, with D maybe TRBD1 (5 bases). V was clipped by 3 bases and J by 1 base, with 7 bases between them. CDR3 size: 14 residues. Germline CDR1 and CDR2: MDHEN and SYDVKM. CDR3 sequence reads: CASSLGGSGNTIYF. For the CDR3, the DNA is TGTGCCAGCAGTTTGGGGGGGTCTGGAAACACCATATATTTT. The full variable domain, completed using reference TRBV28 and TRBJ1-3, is DVKVTQSSRYLVKRTGEKVFLECVQDMDHENMFWYRQDPGLGLRLIYFSYDVKMKEKGDIPEGYSVSREKKERFSLILESASTNQTSMYLCASSLGGSGNTIYFGEGSWLTVV.

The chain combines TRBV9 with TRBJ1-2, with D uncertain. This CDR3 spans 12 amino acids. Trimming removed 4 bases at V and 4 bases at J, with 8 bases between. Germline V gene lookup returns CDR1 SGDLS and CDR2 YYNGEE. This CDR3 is CASSPHLYGYTF. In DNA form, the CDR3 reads TGTGCCAGCAGCCCACATCTCTATGGCTACACCTTC.

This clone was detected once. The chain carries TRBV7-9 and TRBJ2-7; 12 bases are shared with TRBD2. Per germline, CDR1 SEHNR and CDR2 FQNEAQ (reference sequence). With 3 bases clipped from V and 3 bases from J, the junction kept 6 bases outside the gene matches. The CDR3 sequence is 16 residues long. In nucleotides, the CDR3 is TGTGCCAGCAGCTTGCGCACTAGCGGGAGGAACTACGAGCAGTACTTC. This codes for CASSLRTSGRNYEQYF. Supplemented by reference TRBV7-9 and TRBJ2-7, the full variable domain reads DTGVSQNPRHKITKRGQNVTFRCDPISEHNRLYWYRQTLGQGPEFLTYFQNEAQLEKSRLLSDRFSAERPKGSFSTLEIQRTEQGDSAMYLCASSLRTSGRNYEQYFGPGTRLTVT.

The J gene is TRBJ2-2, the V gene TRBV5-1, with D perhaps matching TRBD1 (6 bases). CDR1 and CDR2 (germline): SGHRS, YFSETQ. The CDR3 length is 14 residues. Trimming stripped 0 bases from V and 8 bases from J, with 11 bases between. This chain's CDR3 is CASSLANGQGELFF. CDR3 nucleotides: TGCGCCAGCAGCTTGGCCAATGGACAGGGGGAGCTGTTTTTT.

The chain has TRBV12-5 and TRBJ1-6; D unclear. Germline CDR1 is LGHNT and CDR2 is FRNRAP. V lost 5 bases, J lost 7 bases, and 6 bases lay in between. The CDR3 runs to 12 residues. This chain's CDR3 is CASGHSNSPLHF. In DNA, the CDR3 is TGTGCTAGTGGTCACAGCAATTCACCCCTCCACTTT.

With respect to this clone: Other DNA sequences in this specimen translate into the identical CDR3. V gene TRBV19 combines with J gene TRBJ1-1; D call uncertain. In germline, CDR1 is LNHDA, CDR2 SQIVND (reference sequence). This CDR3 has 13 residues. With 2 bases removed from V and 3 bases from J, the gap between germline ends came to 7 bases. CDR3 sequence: CASSITRDTEAFF. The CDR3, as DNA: TGTGCCAGTAGTATAACGAGGGACACTGAAGCTTTCTTT.

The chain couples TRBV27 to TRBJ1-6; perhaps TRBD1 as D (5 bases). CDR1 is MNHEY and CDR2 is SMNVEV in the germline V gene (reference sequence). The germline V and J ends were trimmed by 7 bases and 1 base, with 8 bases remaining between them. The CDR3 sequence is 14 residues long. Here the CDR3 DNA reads TGTGCCAGCATTCAGGGATCCTATAATTCACCCCTCCACTTT. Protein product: CASIQGSYNSPLHF.

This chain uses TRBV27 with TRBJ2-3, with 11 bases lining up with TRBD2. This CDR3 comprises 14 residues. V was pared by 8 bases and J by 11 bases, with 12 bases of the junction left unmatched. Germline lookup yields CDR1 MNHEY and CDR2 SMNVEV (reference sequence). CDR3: CASQGLAGGPRQYF. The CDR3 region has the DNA TGTGCCAGCCAGGGGCTAGCGGGGGGCCCAAGGCAGTATTTT.

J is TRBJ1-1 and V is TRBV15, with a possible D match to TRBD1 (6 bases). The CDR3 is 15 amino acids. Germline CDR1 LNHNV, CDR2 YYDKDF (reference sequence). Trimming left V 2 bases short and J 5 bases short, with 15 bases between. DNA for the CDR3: TGTGCCACCAGCAGAACGGGGACACGGGCGACTGAAGCTTTCTTT. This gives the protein CATSRTGTRATEAFF.

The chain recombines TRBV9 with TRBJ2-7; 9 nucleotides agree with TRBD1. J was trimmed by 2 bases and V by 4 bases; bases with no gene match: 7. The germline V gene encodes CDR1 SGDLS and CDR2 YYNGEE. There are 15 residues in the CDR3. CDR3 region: CASSRGQGPTYEQYF. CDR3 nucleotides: TGTGCCAGCAGCCGTGGACAGGGGCCAACCTACGAGCAGTACTTC.

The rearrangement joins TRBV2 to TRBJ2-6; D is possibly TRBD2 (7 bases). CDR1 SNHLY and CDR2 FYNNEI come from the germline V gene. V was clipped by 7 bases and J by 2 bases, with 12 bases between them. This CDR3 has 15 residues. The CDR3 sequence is CASTEGGAGANVLTF. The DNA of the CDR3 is TGTGCCAGCACCGAAGGGGGGGCTGGGGCCAACGTCCTGACTTTC.

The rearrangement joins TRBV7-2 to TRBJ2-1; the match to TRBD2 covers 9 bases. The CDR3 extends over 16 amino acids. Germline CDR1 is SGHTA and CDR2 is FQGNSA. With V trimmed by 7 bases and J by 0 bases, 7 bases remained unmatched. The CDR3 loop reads CASTTSGPSSYNEQFF. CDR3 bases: TGTGCCAGCACAACTAGCGGGCCGAGCTCCTACAATGAGCAGTTCTTC. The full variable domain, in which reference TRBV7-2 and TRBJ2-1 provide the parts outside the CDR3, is GAGVSQSPSNKVTEKGKDVELRCDPISGHTALYWYRQSLGQGLEFLIYFQGNSAPDKSGLPSDRFSAERTGGSVSTLTIQRTQQEDSAVYLCASTTSGPSSYNEQFFGPGTRLTVL.

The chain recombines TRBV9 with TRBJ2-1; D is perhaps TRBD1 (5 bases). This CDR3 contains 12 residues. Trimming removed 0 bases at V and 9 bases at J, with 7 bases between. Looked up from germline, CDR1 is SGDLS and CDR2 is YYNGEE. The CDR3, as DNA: TGTGCCAGCAGCGTAGAGGGGCGTGAGCAGTTCTTC. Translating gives CASSVEGREQFF.

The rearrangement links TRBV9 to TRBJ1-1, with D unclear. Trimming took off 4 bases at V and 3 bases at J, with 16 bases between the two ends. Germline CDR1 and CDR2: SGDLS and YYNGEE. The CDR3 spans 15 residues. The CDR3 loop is CASSTDSQTYTEAFF. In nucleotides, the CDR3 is TGTGCCAGCAGCACGGACTCCCAAACCTACACTGAAGCTTTCTTT.

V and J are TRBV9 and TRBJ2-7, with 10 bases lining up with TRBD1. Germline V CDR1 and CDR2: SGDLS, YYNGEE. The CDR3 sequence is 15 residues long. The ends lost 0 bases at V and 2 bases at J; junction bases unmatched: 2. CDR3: CASSVGGTGAYEQYF. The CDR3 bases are TGTGCCAGCAGCGTAGGAGGGACAGGGGCCTACGAGCAGTACTTC. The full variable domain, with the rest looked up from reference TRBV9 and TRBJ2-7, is DSGVTQTPKHLITATGQRVTLRCSPRSGDLSVYWYQQSLDQGLQFLIQYYNGEERAKGNILERFSAQQFPDLHSELNLSSLELGDSALYFCASSVGGTGAYEQYFGPGTRLTVT.

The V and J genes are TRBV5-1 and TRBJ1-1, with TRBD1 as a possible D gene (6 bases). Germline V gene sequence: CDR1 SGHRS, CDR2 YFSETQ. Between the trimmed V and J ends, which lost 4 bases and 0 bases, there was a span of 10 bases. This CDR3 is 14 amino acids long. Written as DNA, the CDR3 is TGCGCCAGCAGCACTGGACAGATGAACACTGAAGCTTTCTTT. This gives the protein CASSTGQMNTEAFF. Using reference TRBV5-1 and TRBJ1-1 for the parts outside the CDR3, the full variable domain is KAGVTQTPRYLIKTRGQQVTLSCSPISGHRSVSWYQQTPGQGLQFLFEYFSETQRNKGNFPGRFSGRQFSNSRSEMNVSTLELGDSALYLCASSTGQMNTEAFFGQGTRLTVV.

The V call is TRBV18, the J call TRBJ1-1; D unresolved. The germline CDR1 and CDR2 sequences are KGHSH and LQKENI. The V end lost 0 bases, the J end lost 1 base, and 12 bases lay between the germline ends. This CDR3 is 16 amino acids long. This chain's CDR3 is CASSPPRALGNTEAFF. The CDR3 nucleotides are TGTGCCAGCTCACCACCTCGGGCACTAGGGAACACTGAAGCTTTCTTT.

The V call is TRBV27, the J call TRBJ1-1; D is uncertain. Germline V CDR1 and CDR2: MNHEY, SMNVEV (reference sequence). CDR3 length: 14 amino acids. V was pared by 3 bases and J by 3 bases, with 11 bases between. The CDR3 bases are TGTGCCAGCAGTTTTAAACTGTTTGACACTGAAGCTTTCTTT. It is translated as CASSFKLFDTEAFF.

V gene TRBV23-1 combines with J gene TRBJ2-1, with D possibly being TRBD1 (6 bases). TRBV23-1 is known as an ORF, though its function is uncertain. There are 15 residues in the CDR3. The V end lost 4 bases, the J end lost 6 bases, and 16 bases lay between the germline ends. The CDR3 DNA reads TGCGCCAGCAGTCCTACCAGGGGAAGAATCAATGAGCAGTTCTTC. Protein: CASSPTRGRINEQFF.

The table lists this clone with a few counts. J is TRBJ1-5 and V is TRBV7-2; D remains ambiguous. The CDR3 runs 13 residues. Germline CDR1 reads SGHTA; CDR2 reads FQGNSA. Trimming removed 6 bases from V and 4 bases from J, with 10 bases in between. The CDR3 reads CASSDSRNQPQHF. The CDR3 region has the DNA TGTGCCAGCAGTGATAGTAGAAATCAGCCCCAGCATTTT.

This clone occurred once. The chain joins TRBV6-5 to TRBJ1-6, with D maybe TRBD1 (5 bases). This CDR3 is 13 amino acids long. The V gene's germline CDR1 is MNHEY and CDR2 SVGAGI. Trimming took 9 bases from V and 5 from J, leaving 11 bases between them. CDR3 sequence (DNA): TGTGCCAGTCGGGGGGTGGATAATTCACCCCTCCACTTT. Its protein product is CASRGVDNSPLHF.

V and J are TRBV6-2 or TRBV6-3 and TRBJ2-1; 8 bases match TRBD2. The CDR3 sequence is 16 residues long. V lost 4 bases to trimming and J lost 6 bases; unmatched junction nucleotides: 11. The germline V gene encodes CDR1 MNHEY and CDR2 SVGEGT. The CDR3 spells CASSSRHSGIPNEQFF. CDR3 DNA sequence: TGTGCCAGCAGTTCCCGCCATAGCGGGATCCCCAATGAGCAGTTCTTC.

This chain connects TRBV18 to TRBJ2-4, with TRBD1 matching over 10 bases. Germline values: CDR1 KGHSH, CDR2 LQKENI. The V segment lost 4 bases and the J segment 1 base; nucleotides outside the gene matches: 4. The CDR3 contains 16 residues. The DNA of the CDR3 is TGTGCCAGCTCACTTCGGACAGGGGGTGCCAAAAACATTCAGTACTTC. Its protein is CASSLRTGGAKNIQYF. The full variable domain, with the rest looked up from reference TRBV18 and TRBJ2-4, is NAGVMQNPRHLVRRRGQEARLRCSPMKGHSHVYWYRQLPEEGLKFMVYLQKENIIDESGMPKERFSAEFPKEGPSILRIQQVVRGDSAAYFCASSLRTGGAKNIQYFGAGTRLSVL.